Shown below are 25 T cell receptor beta chains from a single sample sequenced in a study of T cells in Graves' hyperthyroidism and ophthalmopathy. Researchers took RNA transcripts and amplified the TCR beta CDR3 regions from them. HTBI primers were the set used in a first-round RT-PCR of the TCR CDR3. Using its own MiXCR run on the multiplex PCR reads, TCRdb lists one record per CDR3 protein. The data contain approximately 380,000 distinct CDR3 sequences, about 20% of them singletons. Sequencing was performed on blood. The receptors originated from a woman under 30 with Graves' hyperthyroidism.

This clonotype was recorded many times. The V call is TRBV6-2 or TRBV6-3, the J call TRBJ2-5, with 7 bases identical to TRBD1. Unmatched junction bases numbered 17, after V lost 2 bases and J lost 5 bases. The CDR3 loop spans 18 amino acids. Germline-derived CDR1 and CDR2 are MNHEY and SVGEGT. CDR3 region: CASSYRLDRVVSSETQYF. DNA of the CDR3: TGTGCCAGCAGTTACCGACTCGACAGGGTAGTAAGCTCGGAGACCCAGTACTTC.

This clonotype showed up many times. V is TRBV6-1 and J is TRBJ1-3; the D gene is possibly TRBD1 (6 bases). The germline gives CDR1 MNHNS, CDR2 SASEGT. The CDR3 runs to 15 residues. V was cut by 6 bases and J by 0 bases, with 12 bases left in between. The DNA of the CDR3 is TGTGCCAGCAGATTCAGGGGACCCTCTGGAAACACCATATATTTT. Translating gives CASRFRGPSGNTIYF.

This clonotype was picked up many times. The chain joins TRBV28 to TRBJ1-2; the D gene is possibly TRBD1 (6 bases). Looked up from germline, CDR1 is MDHEN and CDR2 is SYDVKM. The V end lost 3 bases, the J end lost 6 bases, and 11 bases lay between the germline ends. There are 13 residues in the CDR3. This CDR3 reads CASSFGGGDGYTF. In DNA form, the CDR3 reads TGTGCCAGCAGTTTTGGGGGGGGCGATGGCTACACCTTC.

This clonotype was counted ten times or more. The genes are TRBV20-1 and TRBJ2-7; D ambiguous. The V gene lost 6 bases and the J gene lost 0 bases, with 12 bases spanning the gap. Germline V lookup: CDR1 DFQATT, CDR2 SNEGSKA (reference sequence). The CDR3 length is 13 residues. The CDR3: CSAHPSGSYEQYF. In DNA, the CDR3 is TGCAGTGCCCACCCGTCTGGCTCCTACGAGCAGTACTTC.

This clonotype has ten or more counts. The chain couples TRBV6-5 to TRBJ2-5; 10 nucleotides match TRBD2. The CDR3 runs 15 residues. In germline, CDR1 is MNHEY, CDR2 SVGAGI. With 6 bases clipped from V and 3 bases from J, the junction kept 7 bases outside the gene matches. The CDR3 is CASRLAGGLEETQYF. The DNA of the CDR3 is TGTGCCAGCAGATTAGCGGGGGGCCTGGAAGAGACCCAGTACTTC.

On this clonotype: This may arise from a read error, as a much more abundant clone is one base away. V gene TRBV5-1 combines with J gene TRBJ2-2; 7 bases are a match to TRBD1. Germline trimming cut 4 bases from V and 7 bases from J; bases unmatched to any gene: 13. Germline CDR1 reads SGHRS; CDR2 reads YFSETQ. The length of the CDR3 is 16 residues. CDR3: CASSTIRERDSGELFF. The CDR3, as DNA: TGCGCCAGCAGCACGATCAGGGAGAGGGACAGCGGGGAGCTGTTTTTT.

This clonotype was found many times. V and J are TRBV20-1 and TRBJ1-2; maybe TRBD1 (6 bases). Germline V gives CDR1 DFQATT, CDR2 SNEGSKA (reference sequence). This CDR3 is 13 amino acids long. Between the trimmed V and J ends, which lost 6 bases and 4 bases, there was a span of 15 bases. CDR3 DNA: TGCAGTGCACTTCTACCGGGGGCCTATGGCTACACCTTC. Translation: CSALLPGAYGYTF.

V usage is TRBV6-1 and J usage is TRBJ2-2; no reliable D call. V lost 5 bases to trimming and J lost 5 bases, with 9 bases between them. This CDR3 comprises 13 residues. Germline CDR1 MNHNS, CDR2 SASEGT. The CDR3 region has the DNA TGTGCCAGCAGTCTTCATCCTACCGGGGAGCTGTTTTTT. It encodes CASSLHPTGELFF.

The J gene is TRBJ2-7, the V gene TRBV2, with D unresolved. V lost 9 bases and J 3 bases, leaving 15 bases between the germline ends. The CDR3 has 13 amino acids. The V gene's germline CDR1 is SNHLY and CDR2 FYNNEI. This CDR3 reads CASSPGDLYEQYF. In DNA, the CDR3 is TGTGCCAGTTCCCCAGGCGACCTCTACGAGCAGTACTTC.

The chain couples TRBV6-5 to TRBJ2-2; 10 bases are a match to TRBD1. Trimming cost V 2 bases and J 3 bases; bases outside gene matches: 6. CDR1 is MNHEY, CDR2 SVGAGI, per germline. The CDR3 runs to 17 residues. The CDR3 sequence: CASSYPGQGLYTGELFF. CDR3 nucleotide sequence: TGTGCCAGCAGTTACCCGGGACAGGGGCTTTACACCGGGGAGCTGTTTTTT.

At least ten counts were recorded for this clonotype. The J gene is TRBJ1-5, the V gene TRBV28; D not resolved. V was cut by 6 bases and J by 0 bases, with 9 bases left in between. This CDR3 is 14 amino acids long. CDR1 and CDR2 from the germline V gene are MDHEN and SYDVKM. CDR3 sequence reads: CASSHRGSNQPQHF. The CDR3 bases are TGTGCCAGCAGCCACCGAGGTAGCAATCAGCCCCAGCATTTT.

V is TRBV3-1 and J is TRBJ2-5; 7 nucleotides agree with TRBD2. The CDR3 contains 13 residues. With 6 bases clipped from V and 7 bases from J, the junction kept 8 bases outside the gene matches. CDR1 is LGHDT and CDR2 is YNNKEL in the germline V gene (reference sequence). In nucleotides, the CDR3 is TGTGCCAGCAGGTTGGGACTACGAGGGACCCAGTACTTC. Amino acid sequence: CASRLGLRGTQYF.

The CDR3 reads CASSTRYFSSYEQYF. The CDR3 nucleotides are TGCGCCAGCAGCACCCGCTATTTCAGCTCCTACGAGCAGTACTTC. The chain recombines TRBV5-1 with TRBJ2-7; no clear D. CDR3 length: 15 amino acids. V gave up 4 bases and J gave up 0 bases, with 14 bases separating them. CDR1 is SGHRS and CDR2 is YFSETQ in the germline V gene.

This clonotype was counted many times. DNA of the CDR3: TGTGCCAGCAGTTACTCGAAGGGTGGGGGGAGTCCGTCTGGAAACACCATATATTTT. Translating gives CASSYSKGGGSPSGNTIYF. The chain links TRBV6-2 or TRBV6-3 to TRBJ1-3; TRBD1 might be the D (5 bases). The V end lost 0 bases, the J end lost 1 base, and 19 bases lay between the germline ends. Germline V CDR1 and CDR2: MNHEY, SVGEGT. This CDR3 is 19 amino acids long.

Concerning this clonotype itself: At one of its ends the junction is not consistent with the germline gene, which may arise from a read error. This chain joins TRBV6-1 and TRBJ2-7; TRBD1 might be the D (5 bases). Germline CDR1 and CDR2: MNHNS and SASEGT. The length of the CDR3 is 14 residues. The CDR3 nucleotides read TGTGCCAGCAGTGAGGACATGGTTAGCTACGATCAGTACTTC. Protein sequence: CASSEDMVSYDQYF.

Many counts were recorded for this clonotype. The V gene is TRBV7-8, the J gene TRBJ1-5; no firm D call. The germline V gene has CDR1 SGHVS and CDR2 FQNEAQ. Between the trimmed V and J ends, which lost 5 bases and 4 bases, there was a span of 15 bases. CDR3 size: 15 residues. The chain's CDR3 is CASSQSRLLNQPQHF. Here the CDR3 DNA reads TGTGCCAGCAGCCAATCGAGGCTCCTGAATCAGCCCCAGCATTTT.

This clonotype has at least ten counts. The chain carries TRBV6-1 and TRBJ2-7; D gene uncertain. The germline V gene has CDR1 MNHNS and CDR2 SASEGT. The CDR3 covers 14 residues. The V gene lost 2 bases and the J gene lost 7 bases, with 15 bases spanning the gap. The CDR3 DNA is TGTGCCAGCAGTGAAAAGTCGGCGGCACGGGAGCAGTACTTC. It yields the protein CASSEKSAAREQYF.

This clonotype was recorded at least ten times. This chain uses TRBV20-1 with TRBJ2-7, with D unresolved. From germline, CDR1 is DFQATT and CDR2 SNEGSKA (reference sequence). Trimming left V 0 bases short and J 3 bases short, with 9 bases between. The CDR3 loop spans 13 amino acids. The CDR3 spells CSARDDTHYEQYF. In DNA, the CDR3 is TGCAGTGCTAGAGATGACACGCACTACGAGCAGTACTTC.

The rearrangement links TRBV11-2 to TRBJ2-2, with 8 bases aligning to TRBD1. The germline V gene has CDR1 SGHAT and CDR2 FQNNGV. V was pared by 4 bases and J by 2 bases, with 3 bases of the junction left unmatched. CDR3 length: 15 residues. CDR3 protein: CASSWTGPNTGELFF. CDR3 sequence (DNA): TGTGCCAGCAGCTGGACAGGGCCAAACACCGGGGAGCTGTTTTTT.

This clonotype was counted between two and nine times. This chain uses TRBV9 with TRBJ2-6; TRBD2 might be the D (6 bases). In germline, CDR1 is SGDLS, CDR2 YYNGEE. Trimming stripped 4 bases from V and 0 bases from J, with 17 bases between. The CDR3 consists of 18 residues. The CDR3: CASSSPSGRPSGANVLTF. Written as DNA, the CDR3 is TGTGCCAGCAGCTCTCCGTCTGGGAGGCCCTCTGGGGCCAACGTCCTGACTTTC. The complete variable domain, with remaining parts taken from reference TRBV9 and TRBJ2-6, reads DSGVTQTPKHLITATGQRVTLRCSPRSGDLSVYWYQQSLDQGLQFLIQYYNGEERAKGNILERFSAQQFPDLHSELNLSSLELGDSALYFCASSSPSGRPSGANVLTFGAGSRLTVL.

The chain joins TRBV9 to TRBJ2-2, with 15 positions matching TRBD2. V was pared by 3 bases and J by 6 bases, with 9 bases of the junction left unmatched. Germline CDR1 and CDR2: SGDLS and YYNGEE. The CDR3 is 18 residues long. CDR3 region: CASSDGLAGGPDAGELFF. Written as DNA, the CDR3 is TGTGCCAGCAGCGATGGACTAGCGGGGGGGCCGGATGCCGGGGAGCTGTTTTTT.

This clonotype was counted between two and nine times. The genes are TRBV9 and TRBJ1-3; D ambiguous. V lost 3 bases and J lost 7, with 8 bases in between. The CDR3 sequence is 12 residues long. Germline CDR1 is SGDLS and CDR2 is YYNGEE. CDR3 sequence reads: CASSADLNTIYF. CDR3 coding DNA: TGTGCCAGCAGCGCTGACCTCAACACCATATATTTT.

This clonotype was detected ten times or more. The chain links TRBV11-2 to TRBJ2-7, with TRBD2 identical over 8 bases. The CDR3 has 17 residues. Germline values: CDR1 SGHAT, CDR2 FQNNGV. After removal of 5 bases from V and 2 bases from J, the junction contained 14 bases not matched to a gene. CDR3 region: CASSPRSTSGTAYEQYF. For the CDR3, the DNA is TGTGCCAGCAGCCCAAGAAGCACTAGCGGAACCGCCTACGAGCAGTACTTC.

Many counts were recorded for this clonotype. V and J are TRBV19 and TRBJ2-2; D not resolved. V was pared by 6 bases and J by 3 bases, with 11 bases between. Germline V gene sequence: CDR1 LNHDA, CDR2 SQIVND (reference sequence). The CDR3 runs 14 residues. The CDR3 region is CASRADGYTGELFF. The CDR3 bases are TGTGCCAGTAGGGCGGACGGCTACACCGGGGAGCTGTTTTTT.

This clonotype was seen a handful of times. Germline is not matched at one junction end, which may reflect a read error. This chain uses TRBV6-5 with TRBJ2-7; the D gene could be TRBD1 or TRBD2 (7 bases each). The germline gives CDR1 MNHEY, CDR2 SVGAGI. The CDR3 is 14 residues long. CDR3 bases: TGTGCCAGCAGTTACCGGGGGGACAGCTACGAACAGTACTTC. Its translation is CASSYRGDSYEQYF.